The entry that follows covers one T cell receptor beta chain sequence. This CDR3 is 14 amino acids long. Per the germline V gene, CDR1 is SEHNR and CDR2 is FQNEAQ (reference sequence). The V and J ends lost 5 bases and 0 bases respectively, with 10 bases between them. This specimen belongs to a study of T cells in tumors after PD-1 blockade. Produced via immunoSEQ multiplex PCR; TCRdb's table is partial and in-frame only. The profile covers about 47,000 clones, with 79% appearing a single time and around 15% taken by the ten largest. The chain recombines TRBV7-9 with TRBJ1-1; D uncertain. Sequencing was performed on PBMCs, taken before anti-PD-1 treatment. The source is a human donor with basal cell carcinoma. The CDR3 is CASSPPDLNTEAFF. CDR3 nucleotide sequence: TGTGCCAGCAGCCCGCCCGATTTGAACACTGAAGCTTTCTTT. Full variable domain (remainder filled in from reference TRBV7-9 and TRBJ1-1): DTGVSQNPRHKITKRGQNVTFRCDPISEHNRLYWYRQTLGQGPEFLTYFQNEAQLEKSRLLSDRFSAERPKGSFSTLEIQRTEQGDSAMYLCASSPPDLNTEAFFGQGTRLTVV.